This TCR beta chain emerged from a study of T cell changes during pregnancy in multiple sclerosis. Germline V gene data show CDR1 as GTSNPN and CDR2 as SVGIG (reference sequence). Trimming removed 1 base at V and 4 bases at J, with 10 bases between. The CDR3 length is 13 residues. Clones were read by immunoSEQ multiplex PCR, and TCRdb kept only the in-frame ones, dropping some. The data show around 29,000 clones, more than 75% seen once. The material was CD8+ T cells from peripheral blood mononuclear cells, obtained after pregnancy. The sequence came from a female donor with multiple sclerosis, enrolled in a pregnancy study. The chain joins TRBV30 to TRBJ1-1, with D hard to call. CDR3: CAWSGHPSTEAFF. The CDR3 bases are TGTGCCTGGAGTGGTCACCCGAGCACTGAAGCTTTCTTT.